The entry below gives a single T cell receptor (beta chain) sequence along with its context. Antigen: not known. The CDR3 consists of 15 residues. Germline CDR1 SGHDN, CDR2 FVKESK. V lost 2 bases and J 1 base, leaving 8 bases between the germline ends. Profiling relied on immunoSEQ multiplex PCR, and the TCRdb table lists in-frame clones only, not all of them. The data show over 100,000 clones, around 90% seen once. The sample comes from a study of T cell responses to AZD1222 COVID-19 vaccine. Study-level points and caveats: Clonal diversity may have been underestimated, and the donors were mostly white British, with more females than males. Baseline antibody screening turned up just a handful of seropositive AZD1222 recipients.

V gene TRBV14 combines with J gene TRBJ2-2, with D tentatively TRBD2 (5 bases). This receptor was identified in an adult in good health. The specimen was peripheral blood, collected on day 0 of AZD1222 vaccination. CDR3 protein: CASSQRGLNTGELFF. The CDR3 DNA follows: TGTGCCAGCAGCCAACGGGGTCTGAACACCGGGGAGCTGTTTTTT.